The 2 T cell receptor beta chains listed next were all sequenced from one sample in a study of blood T cells in healthy people across ages. PCR was performed a second time for about 7 to 12 cycles using a sample-barcoded 5' primer and a J-beta primer mix. MiXCR was run by TCRdb on the 5' RACE reads, yielding one entry per CDR3 protein. The sample has some 900,000 distinct CDR3 sequences, 29% seen once. The sequenced sample was blood. Receptors originate from a woman older than 75 in good health.

This chain joins TRBV24-1 and TRBJ2-7; D perhaps matches TRBD1 (6 bases). The CDR3 covers 14 residues. Germline loops: CDR1 KGHDR, CDR2 SFDVKD. Deletions cut 5 bases from V and 7 bases from J, with 17 bases between. CDR3 amino acids: CATSAGAGYNEQYF. The CDR3 nucleotides read TGTGCCACCAGTGCAGGGGCAGGGTACAATGAGCAGTACTTC.

The genes are TRBV4-3 and TRBJ1-1; D is uncertain. Germline V CDR1 and CDR2: LGHNA, YSLEER. The CDR3 totals 15 residues. The V and J ends lost 2 bases and 0 bases respectively, with 10 bases between them. The CDR3 DNA follows: TGCGCCAGCAGCCAACGCTTTACCATGAACACTGAAGCTTTCTTT. Protein product: CASSQRFTMNTEAFF.